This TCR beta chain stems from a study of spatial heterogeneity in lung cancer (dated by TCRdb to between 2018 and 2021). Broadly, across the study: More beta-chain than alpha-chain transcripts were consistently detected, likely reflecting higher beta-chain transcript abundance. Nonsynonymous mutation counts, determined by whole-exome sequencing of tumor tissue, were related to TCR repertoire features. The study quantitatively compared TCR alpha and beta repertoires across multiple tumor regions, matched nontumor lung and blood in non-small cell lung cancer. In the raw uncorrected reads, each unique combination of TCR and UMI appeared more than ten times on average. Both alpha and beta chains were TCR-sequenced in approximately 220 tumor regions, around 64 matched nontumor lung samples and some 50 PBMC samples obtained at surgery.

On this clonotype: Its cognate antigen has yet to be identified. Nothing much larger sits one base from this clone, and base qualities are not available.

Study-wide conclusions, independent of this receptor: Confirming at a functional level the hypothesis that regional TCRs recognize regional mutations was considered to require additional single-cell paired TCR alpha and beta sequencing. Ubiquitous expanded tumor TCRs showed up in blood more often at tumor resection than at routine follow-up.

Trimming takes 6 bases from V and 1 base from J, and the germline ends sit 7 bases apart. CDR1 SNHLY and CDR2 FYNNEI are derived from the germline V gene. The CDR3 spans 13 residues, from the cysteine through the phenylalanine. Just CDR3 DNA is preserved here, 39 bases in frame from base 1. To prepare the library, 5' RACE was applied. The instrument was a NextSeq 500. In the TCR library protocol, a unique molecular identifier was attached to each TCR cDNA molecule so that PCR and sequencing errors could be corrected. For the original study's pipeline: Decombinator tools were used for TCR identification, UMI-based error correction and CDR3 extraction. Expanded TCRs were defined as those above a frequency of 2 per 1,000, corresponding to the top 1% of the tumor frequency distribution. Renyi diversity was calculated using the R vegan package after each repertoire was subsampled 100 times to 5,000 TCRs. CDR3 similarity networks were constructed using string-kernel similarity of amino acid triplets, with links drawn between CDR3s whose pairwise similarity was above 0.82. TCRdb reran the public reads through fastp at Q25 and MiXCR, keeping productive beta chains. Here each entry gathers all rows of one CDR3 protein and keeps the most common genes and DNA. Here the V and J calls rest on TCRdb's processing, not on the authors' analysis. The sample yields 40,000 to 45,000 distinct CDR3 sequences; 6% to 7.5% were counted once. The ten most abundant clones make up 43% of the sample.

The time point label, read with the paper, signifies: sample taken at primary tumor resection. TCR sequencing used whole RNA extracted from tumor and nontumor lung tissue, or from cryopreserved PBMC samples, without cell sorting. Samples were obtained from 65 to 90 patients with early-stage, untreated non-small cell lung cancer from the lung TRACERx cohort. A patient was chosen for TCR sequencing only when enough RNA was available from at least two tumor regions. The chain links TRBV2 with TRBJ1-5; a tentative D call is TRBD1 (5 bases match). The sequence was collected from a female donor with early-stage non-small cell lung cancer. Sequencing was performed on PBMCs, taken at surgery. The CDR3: CASSGDSNQPQHF. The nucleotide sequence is TGTGCCAGCAGCGGGGACAGCAATCAGCCCCAGCATTTT. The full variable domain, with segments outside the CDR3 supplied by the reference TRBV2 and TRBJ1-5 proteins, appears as EPEVTQTPSHQVTQMGQEVILRCVPISNHLYFYWYRQILGQKVEFLVSFYNNEISEKSEIFDDQFSVERPDGSNFTLKIRSTKLEDSAMYFCASSGDSNQPQHFGDGTRLSIL.